Following are 14 T cell receptor beta chains from one sample sequenced in a study of OX40 agonist ivuxolimab in advanced cancers. Generated by immunoSEQ multiplex PCR, the TCRdb table keeps only in-frame clones and is missing some. The top ten clones hold approximately 15% of a sample with roughly 20,000 clones, roughly nine tenths of them seen once. The sample consisted of CD4+ or CD8+ T cells sorted from blood, taken in a trial of the OX40 agonist ivuxolimab. The origin of the receptors is an adult with an advanced solid tumor such as melanoma, head and neck, liver or kidney cancer.

The CDR3 sequence: CASSLTASGRKRGELFF. The CDR3 nucleotides read TGTGCCAGCAGCTTAACGGCTAGCGGGAGAAAGCGAGGGGAGCTGTTTTTT. The rearrangement joins TRBV7-3 to TRBJ2-2; TRBD2 agrees at 10 bases. CDR3 size: 17 residues. The J segment lost 8 bases and the V segment lost 0 bases, leaving 9 bases of the junction unmatched. CDR1 is SGHTA and CDR2 is FQGTGA in the germline V gene.

As DNA, the CDR3 is TGTGCCAGCAGCCTAAGACAGGGGAGCACTGAAGCTTTCTTT. Its protein is CASSLRQGSTEAFF. The J gene is TRBJ1-1, the V gene TRBV7-6, with TRBD1 matching over 8 bases. Per the germline V gene, CDR1 is SGHVS and CDR2 is FNYEAQ. CDR3 length: 14 residues. V shed 5 bases and J 4 bases; nucleotides not matched to a gene: 6.

J is TRBJ2-3 and V is TRBV11-1; no clear D. The ends were cut back, 3 bases at V and 0 bases at J, with 10 bases in the middle. Germline V gene data show CDR1 as SGHAT and CDR2 as FQDESV (reference sequence). This CDR3 comprises 15 residues. The CDR3 loop is CASSLGISSTDTQYF. Written as DNA, the CDR3 is TGTGCCAGCAGCTTGGGGATCTCTAGCACAGATACGCAGTATTTT.

This chain uses TRBV29-1 with TRBJ1-2, with 11 bases that match TRBD1. Trimming took 4 bases from V and 6 from J; bases not matched to a gene: 7. Germline V gene sequence: CDR1 SQVTM, CDR2 ANQGSEA. The CDR3 has 14 residues. DNA for the CDR3: TGCAGCGTTGTCCGGACAGGGGGCTGGGATGGCTACACCTTC. Translation gives CSVVRTGGWDGYTF. Looking up the rest from reference TRBV29-1 and TRBJ1-2 gives the full variable domain: SAVISQKPSRDICQRGTSLTIQCQVDSQVTMMFWYRQQPGQSLTLIATANQGSEATYESGFVIDKFPISRPNLTFSTLTVSNMSPEDSSIYLCSVVRTGGWDGYTFGSGTRLTVV.

This chain's CDR3 is CSAKTHTEAFF. For the CDR3, the DNA is TGCAGTGCTAAGACACACACTGAAGCTTTCTTT. The V and J genes are TRBV20-1 and TRBJ1-1; no reliable D call. With 4 bases removed from V and 3 bases from J, the gap between germline ends came to 6 bases. The CDR3 is 11 residues long. Germline-derived CDR1 and CDR2 are DFQATT and SNEGSKA (reference sequence).

The chain uses TRBV11-2 and TRBJ2-7, with TRBD2 identical over 9 bases. CDR1 and CDR2 (germline): SGHAT, FQNNGV. J lost 3 bases, V lost 5 bases, and 5 bases had no gene match. The CDR3 has 14 amino acids. The CDR3 DNA is TGTGCCAGCAGCCCGGGACTAGCAGACTACGAGCAGTACTTC. Protein: CASSPGLADYEQYF.

The chain is built from TRBV28 and TRBJ1-4; D gene ambiguous. V was cut by 11 bases and J by 2 bases, with 9 bases left in between. The CDR3 totals 12 residues. Germline V CDR1 and CDR2: MDHEN, SYDVKM. CDR3 sequence: CAPLGTNEKLFF. For the CDR3, the DNA is TGTGCCCCCCTGGGGACTAATGAAAAACTGTTTTTT.

The CDR3 spells CSVEDLSLAGVRQYF. In DNA form, the CDR3 reads TGCAGCGTTGAAGATCTATCCCTAGCGGGAGTTAGGCAGTACTTC. V usage is TRBV29-1 and J usage is TRBJ2-5, with 10 positions matching TRBD2. The CDR3 is made up of 15 amino acids. J lost 11 bases, V lost 0 bases, and 12 bases had no gene match. Germline loops: CDR1 SQVTM, CDR2 ANQGSEA.

The rearrangement links TRBV5-4 to TRBJ2-3, with D unclear. V lost 3 bases, J lost 5 bases, and 4 bases lay in between. CDR3 length: 11 residues. Germline V CDR1 and CDR2: SGHNT, YYREEE (reference sequence). CDR3 residues: CASSSLDTQYF. The DNA for the CDR3 is TGTGCCAGCAGCTCCTTAGATACGCAGTATTTT. Supplemented by reference TRBV5-4 and TRBJ2-3, the full variable domain reads ETGVTQSPTHLIKTRGQQVTLRCSSQSGHNTVSWYQQALGQGPQFIFQYYREEENGRGNFPPRFSGLQFPNYSSELNVNALELDDSALYLCASSSLDTQYFGPGTRLTVL.

The chain carries TRBV30 and TRBJ1-1; no firm D call. The V end lost 1 base, the J end lost 0 bases, and 6 bases lay between the germline ends. There are 13 residues in the CDR3. From germline, CDR1 is GTSNPN and CDR2 SVGIG (reference sequence). Here the CDR3 reads CAWSAQMNTEAFF. CDR3 bases: TGTGCCTGGAGTGCACAGATGAACACTGAAGCTTTCTTT. Full variable domain (missing parts from reference TRBV30 and TRBJ1-1): SQTIHQWPATLVQPVGSPLSLECTVEGTSNPNLYWYRQAAGRGLQLLFYSVGIGQISSEVPQNLSASRPQDRQFILSSKKLLLSDSGFYLCAWSAQMNTEAFFGQGTRLTVV.

The V gene is TRBV4-1, the J gene TRBJ1-4; TRBD1 matches 8 bases. The germline gives CDR1 MGHRA, CDR2 YSYEKL. After removal of 2 bases from V and 8 bases from J, the junction contained 4 bases not matched to a gene. CDR3 length: 14 amino acids. The CDR3 loop is CASSQRDRSEKLFF. The CDR3, as DNA: TGCGCCAGCAGCCAACGGGACAGGTCCGAAAAACTGTTTTTT.

The genes are TRBV7-9 and TRBJ2-1; TRBD2 agrees at 14 bases. CDR1 and CDR2 (germline): SEHNR, FQNEAQ (reference sequence). The ends lost 4 bases at V and 0 bases at J; junction bases unmatched: 2. The CDR3 totals 17 residues. CDR3 nucleotide sequence: TGTGCCAGCAGCTCCGGGACTAGCGGGAGCTCCTACAATGAGCAGTTCTTC. It translates to CASSSGTSGSSYNEQFF.

V is TRBV13 and J is TRBJ2-1, with 8 bases lining up with TRBD2. The CDR3 totals 14 residues. The J segment lost 7 bases and the V segment lost 5 bases, leaving 7 bases of the junction unmatched. Germline CDR1 reads PRHDT; CDR2 reads FYEKMQ (reference sequence). CDR3 residues: CASSLGTSQNEQFF. CDR3 nucleotides: TGTGCCAGCAGCCTTGGGACTAGTCAAAATGAGCAGTTCTTC.

The chain is built from TRBV18 and TRBJ2-2; maybe TRBD1 (5 bases). The CDR3 is 14 amino acids. V was cut by 3 bases and J by 5 bases, with 10 bases left in between. In germline, CDR1 is KGHSH, CDR2 LQKENI. The CDR3 region is CASSPGQLTGELFF. CDR3 nucleotides: TGTGCCAGCTCACCGGGGCAGTTAACCGGGGAGCTGTTTTTT.